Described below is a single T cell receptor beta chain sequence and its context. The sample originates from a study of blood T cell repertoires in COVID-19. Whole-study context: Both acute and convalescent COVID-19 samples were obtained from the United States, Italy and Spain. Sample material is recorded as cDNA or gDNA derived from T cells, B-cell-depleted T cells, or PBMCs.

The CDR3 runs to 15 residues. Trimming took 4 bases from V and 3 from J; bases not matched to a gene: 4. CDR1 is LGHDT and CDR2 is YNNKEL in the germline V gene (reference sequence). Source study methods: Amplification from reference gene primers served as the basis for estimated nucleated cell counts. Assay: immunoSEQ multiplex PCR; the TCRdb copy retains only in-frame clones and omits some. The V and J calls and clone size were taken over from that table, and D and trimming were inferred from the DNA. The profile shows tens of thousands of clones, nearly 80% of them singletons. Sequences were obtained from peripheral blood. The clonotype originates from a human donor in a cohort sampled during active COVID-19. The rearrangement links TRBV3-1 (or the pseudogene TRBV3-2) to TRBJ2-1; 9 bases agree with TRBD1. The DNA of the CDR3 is TGTGCCAGCAGCCCACGGGACAGGGTCTACAATGAGCAGTTCTTC. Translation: CASSPRDRVYNEQFF.